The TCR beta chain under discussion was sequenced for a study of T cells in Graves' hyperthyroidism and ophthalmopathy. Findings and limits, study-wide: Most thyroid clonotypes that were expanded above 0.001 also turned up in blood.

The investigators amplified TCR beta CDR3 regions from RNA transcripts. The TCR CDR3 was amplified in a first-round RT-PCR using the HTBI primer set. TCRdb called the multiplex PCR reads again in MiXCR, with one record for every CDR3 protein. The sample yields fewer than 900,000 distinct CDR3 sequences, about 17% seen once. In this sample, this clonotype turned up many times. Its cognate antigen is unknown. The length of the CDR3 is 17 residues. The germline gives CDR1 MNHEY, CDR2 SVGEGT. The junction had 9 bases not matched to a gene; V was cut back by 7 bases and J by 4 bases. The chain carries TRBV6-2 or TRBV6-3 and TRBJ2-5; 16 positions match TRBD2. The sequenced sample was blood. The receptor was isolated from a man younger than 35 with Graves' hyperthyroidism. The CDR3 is CASNAGTSGRARETQYF. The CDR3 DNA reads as TGTGCCAGCAACGCCGGGACTAGCGGGAGGGCCCGAGAGACCCAGTACTTC.